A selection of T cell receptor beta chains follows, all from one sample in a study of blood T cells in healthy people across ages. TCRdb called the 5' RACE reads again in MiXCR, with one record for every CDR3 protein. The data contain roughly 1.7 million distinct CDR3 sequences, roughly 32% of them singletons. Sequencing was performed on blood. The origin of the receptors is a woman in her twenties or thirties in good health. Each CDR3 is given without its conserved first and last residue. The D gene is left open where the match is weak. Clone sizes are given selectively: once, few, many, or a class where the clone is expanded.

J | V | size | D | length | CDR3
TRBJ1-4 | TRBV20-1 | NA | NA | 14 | SARGRRYATNEKLF
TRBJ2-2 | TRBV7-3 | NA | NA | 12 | ASSPDSFTGELF
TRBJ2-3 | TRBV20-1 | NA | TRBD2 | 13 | SARWLAGNTDTQY
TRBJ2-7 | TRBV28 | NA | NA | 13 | ASSLGGGRFYEQY
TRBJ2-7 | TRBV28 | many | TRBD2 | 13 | ASSPPGTITYEQY
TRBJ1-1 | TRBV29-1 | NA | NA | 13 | SVTLDSFPHTEAF
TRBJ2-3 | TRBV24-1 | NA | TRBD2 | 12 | ATSPGGLIYTQY
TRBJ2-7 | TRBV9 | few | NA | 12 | ASSAGDTHYEQY
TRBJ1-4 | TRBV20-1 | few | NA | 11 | SAKGVSYEKLF
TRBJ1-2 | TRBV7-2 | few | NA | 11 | ASSLSSGWGYT
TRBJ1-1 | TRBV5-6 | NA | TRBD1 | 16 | ASSLCDYRGGLNTEAF
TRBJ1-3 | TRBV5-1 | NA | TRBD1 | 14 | ASSSLGQNSGNTIY
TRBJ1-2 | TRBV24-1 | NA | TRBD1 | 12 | ATRDPGTDYGYT
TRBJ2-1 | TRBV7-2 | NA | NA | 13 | ASSPGWVGDNEQF
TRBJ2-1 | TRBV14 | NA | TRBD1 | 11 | ASSRDRTNEQF
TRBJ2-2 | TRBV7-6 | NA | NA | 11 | ASRRDPFRELF
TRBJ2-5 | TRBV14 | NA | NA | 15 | ASSRYIQGGSLETQY
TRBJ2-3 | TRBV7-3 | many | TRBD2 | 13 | ASSLSGSATDTQY
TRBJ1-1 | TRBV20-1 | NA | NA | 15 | SARDLRSTDQNTEAF
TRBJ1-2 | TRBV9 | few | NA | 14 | ASSVSHLGGLYGYT
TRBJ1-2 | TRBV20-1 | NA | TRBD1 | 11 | SAENRQGYGYT
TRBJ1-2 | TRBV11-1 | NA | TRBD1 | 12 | ASSLTGGVVGYT
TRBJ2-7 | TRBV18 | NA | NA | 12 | ASSPPGVVYEQY
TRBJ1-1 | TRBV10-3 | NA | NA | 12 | AISGPPADTEAF
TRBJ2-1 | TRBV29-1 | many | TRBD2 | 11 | SAPGTSDREQF
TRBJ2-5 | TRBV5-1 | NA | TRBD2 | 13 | ASSFSSSGKGTQY
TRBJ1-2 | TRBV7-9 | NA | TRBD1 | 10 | ACSLTGVGYT
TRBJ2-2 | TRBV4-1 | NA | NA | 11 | ASSQVLAGELF
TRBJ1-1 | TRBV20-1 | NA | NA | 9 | SARDRYEAF
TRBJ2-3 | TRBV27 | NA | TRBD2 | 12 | ASSLAGGRGTQY
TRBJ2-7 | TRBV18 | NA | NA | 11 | ASSPPFGNEQY
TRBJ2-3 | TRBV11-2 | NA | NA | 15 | ASSLVTGAVYTDTQY
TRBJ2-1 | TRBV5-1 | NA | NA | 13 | ASSLVSGNYNEQF
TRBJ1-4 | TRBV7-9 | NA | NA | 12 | ASSLGSNEEKLF
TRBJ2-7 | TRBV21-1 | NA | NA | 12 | ASSNLGRRYEQY
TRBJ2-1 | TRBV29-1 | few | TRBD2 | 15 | SVEGLAGTPSYNEQF
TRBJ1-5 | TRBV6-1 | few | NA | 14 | ASNTLLTGLNQPQH
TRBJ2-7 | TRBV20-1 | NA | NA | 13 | SASSPAEPPYEQY
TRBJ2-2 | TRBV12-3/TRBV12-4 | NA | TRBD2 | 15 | ASSPVVAGVNTGELF
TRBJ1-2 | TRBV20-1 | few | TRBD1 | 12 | SAKPQGANYGYT
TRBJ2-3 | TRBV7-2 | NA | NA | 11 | ASNLVVSDTQY
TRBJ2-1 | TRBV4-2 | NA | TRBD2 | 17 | ASSHRTSGRAGSAGEQF
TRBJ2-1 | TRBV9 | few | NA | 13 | ASSVGGTYHNEQF
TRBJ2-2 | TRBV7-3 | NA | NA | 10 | ASSSDAGELF
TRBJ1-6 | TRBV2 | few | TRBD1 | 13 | ASSEARTGGSPLH
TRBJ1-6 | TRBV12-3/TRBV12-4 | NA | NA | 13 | ASSLGGRHNSPLH
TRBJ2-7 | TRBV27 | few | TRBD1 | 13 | ASGGMGQGPYEQY
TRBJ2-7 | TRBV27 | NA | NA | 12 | ASSLSGGQNEQY
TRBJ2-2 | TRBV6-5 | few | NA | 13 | ASSYGLAETGELF
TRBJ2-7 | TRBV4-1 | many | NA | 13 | ASSQGANGGPEQY
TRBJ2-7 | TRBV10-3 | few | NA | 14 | AISESGSGTPYEQY
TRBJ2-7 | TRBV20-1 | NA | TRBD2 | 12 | NSGGLAGNYEQY
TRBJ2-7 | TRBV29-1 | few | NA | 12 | SASTDKSSYEQY
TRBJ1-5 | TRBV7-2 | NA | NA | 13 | ASSLNRQGNQPQH
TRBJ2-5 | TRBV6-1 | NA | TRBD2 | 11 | ASSEVLGREQY
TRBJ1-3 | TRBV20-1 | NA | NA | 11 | SARDSTGNTIY
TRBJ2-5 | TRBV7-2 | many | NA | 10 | ASSLELETQY
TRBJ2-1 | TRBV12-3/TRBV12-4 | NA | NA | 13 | ASSLQAVSYNEQF
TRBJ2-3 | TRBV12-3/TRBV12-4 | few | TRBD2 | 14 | ASSLARWTSSDTQY
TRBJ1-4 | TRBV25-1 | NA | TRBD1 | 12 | ASRRTGSNEKLF